The 6 T cell receptor beta chains below all came from one sample that was sequenced in a study of shared clonotypes between healthy human individuals. TCRdb's copy holds only in-frame clones and misses some; the assay was immunoSEQ multiplex PCR. Of about 1,500,000 clones listed, approximately 96% were seen once; the top ten hold approximately 1.1%. Sequenced: naive CD4+ T cells sorted from blood. As for subset: CD45RA+ positively selected. Every receptor here comes from a man aged 30 to 45 in good health.

To note about this clone: At the DNA level, this CDR3 is encoded by other sequences in the same sample as well. V and J are TRBV18 and TRBJ1-2; TRBD1 is a possible D gene (5 bases). The germline CDR1 and CDR2 sequences are KGHSH and LQKENI. V lost 2 bases to trimming and J lost 8 bases, with 9 bases between them. This CDR3 comprises 12 residues. CDR3 sequence (DNA): TGTGCCAGCTCACCATCAGGGCAGGGCTACACCTTC. Translation gives CASSPSGQGYTF.

As for this clone: Other DNA sequences in this sample translate to the same CDR3. V is TRBV10-3 and J is TRBJ2-2; D may correspond to TRBD1 or TRBD2 (5 bases each). The CDR3 consists of 14 residues. V dropped 4 bases and J dropped 0 bases, with 6 bases sitting between them. Germline V gene lookup returns CDR1 ENHRY and CDR2 SYGVKD. DNA for the CDR3: TGTGCCATCAGTGGAGGGGCGAACACCGGGGAGCTGTTTTTT. Translated: CAISGGANTGELFF.

The CDR3 DNA reads as TGTGCCAGCAGCGAGAGAGGGGGAGGACAGACGAACACTGAAGCTTTCTTT. It translates to CASSERGGGQTNTEAFF. The chain carries TRBV9 and TRBJ1-1; D might be TRBD1 (6 bases). The CDR3 runs to 17 residues. Per the germline V gene, CDR1 is SGDLS and CDR2 is YYNGEE. V was cut by 3 bases and J by 1 base, with 19 bases left in between.

The rearrangement links TRBV7-2 to TRBJ1-2; possibly TRBD1 for D (5 bases). The V end was cut by 3 bases, the J end by 9 bases, with 17 bases between. The CDR3 is made up of 14 amino acids. Germline CDR1 and CDR2: SGHTA and FQGNSA. This chain's CDR3 is CASSFGTLARSYTF. The CDR3 bases are TGTGCCAGCAGCTTTGGGACCCTAGCTAGGAGCTACACCTTC.

CDR3 loop: CASSDSGTSGRFNGELFF. The CDR3 DNA reads TGTGCCAGCAGTGACTCCGGGACTAGCGGGAGGTTTAACGGGGAGCTGTTTTTT. The chain recombines TRBV6-4 with TRBJ2-2, with 15 bases that match TRBD2. J was trimmed by 7 bases and V by 0 bases; bases with no gene match: 6. The CDR3 runs 18 residues. The germline CDR1 and CDR2 sequences are MRHNA and SNTAGT.

The genes are TRBV5-1 and TRBJ2-1; TRBD2 might be the D (5 bases). Looked up from germline, CDR1 is SGHRS and CDR2 is YFSETQ. V shed 3 bases and J shed 2 bases, with 12 bases lying between them. The CDR3 runs 15 residues. DNA for the CDR3: TGCGCCAGCAGCTCCGCCGCCGGGGCCTACAATGAGCAGTTCTTC. Translated: CASSSAAGAYNEQFF.